The clone carrying this T cell receptor (beta chain) showed up just a few times. Combining iRepertoire HTBI primers with Arm-PCR of CDR3 regions, the authors built TCR beta libraries. One entry per CDR3 protein, called by TCRdb with MiXCR from the multiplex PCR reads. The table records 500,000 to 800,000 distinct CDR3 sequences, roughly 30% of them present only once. The data originate from a study of regulatory T cells in long-lasting Graves disease. The CDR3 runs to 16 residues. With 4 bases clipped from V and 1 base from J, the junction kept 8 bases outside the gene matches. CDR1 SGHRS and CDR2 YFSETQ come from the germline V gene. The time point denotes: persistent/refractory GD, antithyroid drugs over 5 years with positive TRAb. With RNA extracted from PBMCs as input, the TCR library was made.

The TCR sequence derives from a female donor with Graves disease. Sequences were derived from peripheral blood mononuclear cells (PBMCs), sampled when the disease was refractory, from a patient treated with antithyroid drugs. The chain uses TRBV5-1 and TRBJ1-1; 9 bases map to TRBD1. CDR3 loop: CASSPGTGYENTEAFF. The CDR3 nucleotides are TGCGCCAGCAGCCCCGGGACAGGGTATGAGAACACTGAAGCTTTCTTT.